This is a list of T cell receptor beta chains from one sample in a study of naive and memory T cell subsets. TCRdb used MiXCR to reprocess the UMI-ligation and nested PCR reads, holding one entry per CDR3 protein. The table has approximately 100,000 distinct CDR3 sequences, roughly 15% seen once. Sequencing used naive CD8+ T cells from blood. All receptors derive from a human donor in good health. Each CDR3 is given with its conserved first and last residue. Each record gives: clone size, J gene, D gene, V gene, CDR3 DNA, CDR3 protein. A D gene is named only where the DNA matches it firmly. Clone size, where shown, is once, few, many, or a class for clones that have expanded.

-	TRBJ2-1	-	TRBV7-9	TGTGCCAGCAGCTCCCCGGACGGATACAATGAGCAGTTCTTC	CASSSPDGYNEQFF
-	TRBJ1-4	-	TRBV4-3	TGCGCCAGCAGCCAAGAATGGGGAGGCGATGAAAAACTGTTTTTT	CASSQEWGGDEKLFF
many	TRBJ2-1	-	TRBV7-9	TGTGCCAGCAGCCGTTTTGATGAGCAGTTCTTC	CASSRFDEQFF
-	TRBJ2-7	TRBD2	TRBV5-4	TGTGCCAGCAGTAAGGCTGGGTCGGGGGAGGGCTACGAGCAGTACTTC	CASSKAGSGEGYEQYF
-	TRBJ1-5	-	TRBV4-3	TGCGCCAGCAGCCAAGATTGGGGGGGCCCTCAGCCCCAGCATTTT	CASSQDWGGPQPQHF
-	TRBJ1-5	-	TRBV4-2	TGTGCCAGCAGCCAAGATCCTAGGGGTTATAGCAATCAGCCCCAGCATTTT	CASSQDPRGYSNQPQHF
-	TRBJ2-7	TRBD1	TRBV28	TGTGCCAGCAGCGACAGGGACGAGCAGTACTTC	CASSDRDEQYF
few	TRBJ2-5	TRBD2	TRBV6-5	TGTGCCAGCAGTTACGTTTCGCTAGCGGGGAAAGAGACCCAGTACTTC	CASSYVSLAGKETQYF
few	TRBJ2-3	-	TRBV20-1	TGCAGTGCCCCTAAGGGGGGAGATACGCAGTATTTT	CSAPKGGDTQYF
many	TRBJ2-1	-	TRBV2	TGTGCCAGCATGGCCCTCAATGAGCAGTTCTTC	CASMALNEQFF
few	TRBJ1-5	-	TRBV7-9	TGTGCCAGCAGTGGCAAATCCAATCAGCCCCAGCATTTT	CASSGKSNQPQHF
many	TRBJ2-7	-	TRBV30	TGTGCCTGGAGTGTTAGACTAGACAGGGACTACGAGCAGTACTTC	CAWSVRLDRDYEQYF
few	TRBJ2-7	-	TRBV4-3	TGCGCCAGCAGCCACCAGGGAGCGGACCTGTACGAGCAGTACTTC	CASSHQGADLYEQYF
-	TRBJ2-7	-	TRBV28	TGTGCCAGCAGCCAACAGCCCCCGGGCAAGACCTACGAGCAGTACTTC	CASSQQPPGKTYEQYF
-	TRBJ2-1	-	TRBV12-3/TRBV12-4	TGTGCCAGCGACGCGCAAGAGCAGTTCTTC	CASDAQEQFF